Detailed here is one TCR beta chain. Each CDR3 protein gets one entry after TCRdb re-called the RT-PCR reads with MiXCR. The data show about 200,000 distinct CDR3 sequences, less than 50% seen once. The source of the sample is a study of patients and donors after allogeneic stem cell transplantation. CDR1 is KGHSH, CDR2 LQKENI, per germline. This CDR3 is 15 amino acids long. V was pared by 2 bases and J by 2 bases, with 2 bases of the junction left unmatched. The chain carries TRBV18 and TRBJ2-5; 10 bases align to TRBD1. The sequence was obtained from a human donor who was either an allogeneic HSCT recipient or a stem cell or donor lymphocyte infusion donor (not recorded which). It is not recorded whose cells these are; they may come from a transplant donor. The sequenced sample consisted of blood, either unsorted or a sorted T cell fraction (not recorded which). In DNA, the CDR3 is TGTGCCAGCTCACCAGGACAGGGGGAACAAGAGACCCAGTACTTC. Residues: CASSPGQGEQETQYF.